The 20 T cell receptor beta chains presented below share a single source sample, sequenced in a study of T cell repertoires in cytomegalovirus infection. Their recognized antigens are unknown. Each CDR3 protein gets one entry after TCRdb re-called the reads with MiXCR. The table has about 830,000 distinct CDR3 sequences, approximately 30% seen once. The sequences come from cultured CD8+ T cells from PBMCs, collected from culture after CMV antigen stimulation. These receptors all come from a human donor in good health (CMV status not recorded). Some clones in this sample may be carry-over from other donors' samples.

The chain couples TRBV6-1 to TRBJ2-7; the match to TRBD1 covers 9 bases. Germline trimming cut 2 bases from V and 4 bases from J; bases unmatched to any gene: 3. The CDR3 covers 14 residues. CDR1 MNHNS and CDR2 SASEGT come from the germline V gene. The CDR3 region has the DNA TGTGCCAGCAGTGAAACAGGGGGCGATTACGAGCAGTACGTC. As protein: CASSETGGDYEQYV.

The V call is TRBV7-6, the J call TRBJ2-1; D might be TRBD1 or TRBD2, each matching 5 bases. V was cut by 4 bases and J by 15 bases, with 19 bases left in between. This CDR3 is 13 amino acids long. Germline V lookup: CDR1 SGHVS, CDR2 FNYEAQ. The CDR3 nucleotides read TGTGCCAGCAGCTCCGGACGGGGCCCAATACGGTTCTTC. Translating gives CASSSGRGPIRFF.

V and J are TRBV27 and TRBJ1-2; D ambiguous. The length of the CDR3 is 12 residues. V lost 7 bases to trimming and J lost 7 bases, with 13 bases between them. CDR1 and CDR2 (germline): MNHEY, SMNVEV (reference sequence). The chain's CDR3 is CASKGPTAGYTF. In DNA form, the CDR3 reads TGTGCCAGCAAAGGCCCCACGGCTGGCTACACCTTC.

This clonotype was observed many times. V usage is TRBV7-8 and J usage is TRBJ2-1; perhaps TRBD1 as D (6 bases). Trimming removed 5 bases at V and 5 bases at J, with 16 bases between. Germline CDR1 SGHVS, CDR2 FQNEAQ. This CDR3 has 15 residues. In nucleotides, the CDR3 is TGTGCCAGCAGCCCAGGGGTGCAAACAAACAATGAGCAGTTCTTC. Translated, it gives CASSPGVQTNNEQFF.

The CDR3 loop is CASSDRGHTGELFF. The DNA of the CDR3 is TGTGCCAGCAGTGACAGGGGGCATACCGGGGAGCTGTTTTTT. This rearrangement joins TRBV6-1 to TRBJ2-2; the match to TRBD1 covers 8 bases. This CDR3 region has 14 residues. The trim removed 3 bases at V and 5 bases at J, leaving 2 bases unmatched. Looked up from germline, CDR1 is MNHNS and CDR2 is SASEGT.

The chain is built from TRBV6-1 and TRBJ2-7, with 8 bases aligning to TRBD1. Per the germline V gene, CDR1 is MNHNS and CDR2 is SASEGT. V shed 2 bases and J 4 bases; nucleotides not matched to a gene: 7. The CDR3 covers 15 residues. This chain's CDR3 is CASSEWTGSIYEQYF. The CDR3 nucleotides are TGTGCCAGCAGTGAATGGACAGGGTCAATTTACGAGCAGTACTTC.

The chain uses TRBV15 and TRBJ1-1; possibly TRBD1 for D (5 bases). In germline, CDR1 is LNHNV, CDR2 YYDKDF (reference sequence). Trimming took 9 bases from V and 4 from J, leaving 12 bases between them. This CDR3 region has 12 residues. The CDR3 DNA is TGTGCCACTTTGGGACCGGGCACTGAAGCTTTCTTT. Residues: CATLGPGTEAFF.

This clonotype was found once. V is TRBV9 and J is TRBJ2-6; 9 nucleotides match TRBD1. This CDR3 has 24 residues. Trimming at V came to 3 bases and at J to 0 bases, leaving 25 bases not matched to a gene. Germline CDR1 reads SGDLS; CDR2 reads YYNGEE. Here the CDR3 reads CASSAFLDRTGANLHNSGANVLTF. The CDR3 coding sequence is TGTGCCAGCAGCGCCTTCCTCGATCGGACAGGGGCAAACCTTCATAACTCTGGGGCCAACGTCCTGACTTTC.

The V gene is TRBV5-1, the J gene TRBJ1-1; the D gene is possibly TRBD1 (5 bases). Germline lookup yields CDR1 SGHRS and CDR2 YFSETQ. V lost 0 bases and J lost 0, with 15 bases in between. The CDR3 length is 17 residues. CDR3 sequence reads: CASSLEAWGSVNTEAFF. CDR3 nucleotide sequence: TGCGCCAGCAGCTTGGAGGCCTGGGGGAGCGTGAACACTGAAGCTTTCTTT.

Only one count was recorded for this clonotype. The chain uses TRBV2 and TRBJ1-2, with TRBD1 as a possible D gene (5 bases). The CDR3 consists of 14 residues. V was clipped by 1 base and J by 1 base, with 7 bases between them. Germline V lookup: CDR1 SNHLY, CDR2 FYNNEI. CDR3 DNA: TGTGCCAGCAGTGAAGAAGGGGATAACTATGGCTACACCTTC. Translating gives CASSEEGDNYGYTF.

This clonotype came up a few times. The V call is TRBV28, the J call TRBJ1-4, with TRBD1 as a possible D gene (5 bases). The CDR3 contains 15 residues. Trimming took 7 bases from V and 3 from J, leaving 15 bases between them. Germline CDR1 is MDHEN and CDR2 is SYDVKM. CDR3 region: CASTFSGWANEKLFF. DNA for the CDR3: TGTGCCAGCACCTTCTCAGGGTGGGCTAATGAAAAACTGTTTTTT.

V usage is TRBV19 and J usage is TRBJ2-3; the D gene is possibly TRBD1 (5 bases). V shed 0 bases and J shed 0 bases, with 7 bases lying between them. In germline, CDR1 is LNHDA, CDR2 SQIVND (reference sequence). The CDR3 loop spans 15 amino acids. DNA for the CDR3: TGTGCCAGTAGTATAGATCGGACAAGCACAGATACGCAGTATTTT. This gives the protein CASSIDRTSTDTQYF.

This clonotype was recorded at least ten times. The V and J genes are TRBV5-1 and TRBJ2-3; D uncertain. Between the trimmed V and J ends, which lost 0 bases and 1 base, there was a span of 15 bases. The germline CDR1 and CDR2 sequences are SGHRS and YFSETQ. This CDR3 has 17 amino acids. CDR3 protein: CASSLGPAGVRTDTQYF. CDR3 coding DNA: TGCGCCAGCAGCTTGGGCCCCGCAGGAGTCCGCACAGATACGCAGTATTTT.

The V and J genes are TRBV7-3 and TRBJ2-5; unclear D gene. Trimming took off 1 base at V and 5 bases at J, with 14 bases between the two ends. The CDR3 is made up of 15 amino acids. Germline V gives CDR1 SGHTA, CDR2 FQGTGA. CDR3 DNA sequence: TGTGCCAGCAGCTTAATTCACTCCTTGGCGGAGACCCAGTACTTC. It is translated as CASSLIHSLAETQYF.

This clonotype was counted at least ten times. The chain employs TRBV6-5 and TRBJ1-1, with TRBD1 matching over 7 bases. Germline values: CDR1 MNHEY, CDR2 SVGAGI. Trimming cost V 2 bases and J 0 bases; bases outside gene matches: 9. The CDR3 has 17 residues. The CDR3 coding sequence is TGTGCCAGCAGTTACAATACAGGGGATTACATGAACACTGAAGCTTTCTTT. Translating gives CASSYNTGDYMNTEAFF.

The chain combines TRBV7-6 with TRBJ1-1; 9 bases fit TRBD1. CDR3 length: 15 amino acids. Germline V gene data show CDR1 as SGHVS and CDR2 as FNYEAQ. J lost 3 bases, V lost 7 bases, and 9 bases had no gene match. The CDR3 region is CASTKTGGYDTEAFF. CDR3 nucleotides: TGTGCCAGCACCAAAACAGGGGGCTACGACACTGAAGCTTTCTTT. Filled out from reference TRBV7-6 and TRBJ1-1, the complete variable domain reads GAGVSQSPRYKVTKRGQDVALRCDPISGHVSLYWYRQALGQGPEFLTYFNYEAQQDKSGLPNDRFSAERPEGSISTLTIQRTEQRDSAMYRCASTKTGGYDTEAFFGQGTRLTVV.

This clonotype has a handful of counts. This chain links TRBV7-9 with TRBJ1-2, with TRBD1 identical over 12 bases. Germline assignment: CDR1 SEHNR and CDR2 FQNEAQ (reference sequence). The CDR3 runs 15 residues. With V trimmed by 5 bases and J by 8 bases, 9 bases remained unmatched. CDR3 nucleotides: TGTGCCAGCAGCACCCCGGGACAGGGGGCCAACGGCTACACCTTC. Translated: CASSTPGQGANGYTF.

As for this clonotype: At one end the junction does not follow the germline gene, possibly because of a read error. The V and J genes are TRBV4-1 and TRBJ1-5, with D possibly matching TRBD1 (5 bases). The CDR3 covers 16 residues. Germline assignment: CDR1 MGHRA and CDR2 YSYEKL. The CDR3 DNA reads TGTGCCAACAGCCAAGACGCCGGGACCGTCAGACAGCCCCAGCATTTT. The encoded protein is CANSQDAGTVRQPQHF.

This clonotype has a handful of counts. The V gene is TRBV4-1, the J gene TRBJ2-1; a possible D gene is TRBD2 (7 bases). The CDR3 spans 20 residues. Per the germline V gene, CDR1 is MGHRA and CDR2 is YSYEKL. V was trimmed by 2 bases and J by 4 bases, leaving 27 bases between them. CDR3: CASSQKRVDGQAGAYNEQFF. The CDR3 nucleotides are TGCGCCAGCAGCCAAAAAAGGGTTGACGGTCAGGCGGGGGCTTACAATGAGCAGTTCTTC.

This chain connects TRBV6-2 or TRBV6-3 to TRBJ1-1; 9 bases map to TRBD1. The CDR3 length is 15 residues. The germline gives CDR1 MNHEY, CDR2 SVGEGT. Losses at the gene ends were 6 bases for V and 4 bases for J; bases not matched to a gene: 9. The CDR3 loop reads CASRLTGGGSTEAFF. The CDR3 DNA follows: TGTGCCAGCAGACTGACAGGGGGAGGGTCCACTGAAGCTTTCTTT.